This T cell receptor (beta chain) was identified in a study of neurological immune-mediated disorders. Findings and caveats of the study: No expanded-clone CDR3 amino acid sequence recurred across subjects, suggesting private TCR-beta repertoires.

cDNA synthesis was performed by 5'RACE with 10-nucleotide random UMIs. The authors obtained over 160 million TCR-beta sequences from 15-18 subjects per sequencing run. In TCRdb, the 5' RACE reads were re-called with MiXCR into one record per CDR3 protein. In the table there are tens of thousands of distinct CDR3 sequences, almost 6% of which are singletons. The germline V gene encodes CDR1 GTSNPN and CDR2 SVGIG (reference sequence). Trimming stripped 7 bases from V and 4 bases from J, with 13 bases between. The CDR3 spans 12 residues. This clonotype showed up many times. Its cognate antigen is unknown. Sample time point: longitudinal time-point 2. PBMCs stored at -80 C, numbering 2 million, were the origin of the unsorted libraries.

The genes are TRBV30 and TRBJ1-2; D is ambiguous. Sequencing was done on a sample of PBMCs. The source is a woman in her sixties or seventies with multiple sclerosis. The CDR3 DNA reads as TGTGCCTTAGATAGGACGGGCTATGGCTACACCTTC. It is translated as CALDRTGYGYTF.